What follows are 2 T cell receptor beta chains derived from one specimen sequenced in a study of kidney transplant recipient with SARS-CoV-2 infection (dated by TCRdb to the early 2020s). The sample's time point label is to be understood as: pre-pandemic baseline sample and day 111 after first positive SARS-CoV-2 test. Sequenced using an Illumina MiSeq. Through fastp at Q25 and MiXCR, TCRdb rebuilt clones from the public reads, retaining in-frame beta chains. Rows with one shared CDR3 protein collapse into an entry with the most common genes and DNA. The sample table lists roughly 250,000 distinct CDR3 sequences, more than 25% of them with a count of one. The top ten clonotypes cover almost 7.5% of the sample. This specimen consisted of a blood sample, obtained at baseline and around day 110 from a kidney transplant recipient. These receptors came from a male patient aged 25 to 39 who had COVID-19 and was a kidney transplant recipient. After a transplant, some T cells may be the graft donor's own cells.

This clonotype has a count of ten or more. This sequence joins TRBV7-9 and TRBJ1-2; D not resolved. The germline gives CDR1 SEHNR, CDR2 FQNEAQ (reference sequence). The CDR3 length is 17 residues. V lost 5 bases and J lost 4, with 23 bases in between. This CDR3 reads CASSSVIYHGKTYGYTF. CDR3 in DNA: TGTGCCAGCAGCAGTGTTATATACCATGGAAAGACCTATGGCTACACCTTC.

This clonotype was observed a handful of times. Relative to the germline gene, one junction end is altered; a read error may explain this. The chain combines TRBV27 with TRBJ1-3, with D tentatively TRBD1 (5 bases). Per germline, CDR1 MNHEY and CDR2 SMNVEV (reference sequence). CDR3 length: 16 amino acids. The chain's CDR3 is CAGSSKGPYSGNTIYF. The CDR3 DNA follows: TGTGCCGGCAGTTCCAAGGGACCGTACTCTGGAAACACCATATATTTT.